Described below is a single T cell receptor beta chain sequence and its context. The sample originates from a study of Tregs in tolerant kidney transplant recipients. The nonmyeloablative bone marrow transplants came from related graft donors, with transient mixed chimerism. Method: immunoSEQ multiplex PCR; TCRdb's copy keeps in-frame clones and lacks some. The table lists 65,000 or so clones, 87% of them singletons, with 3.8% in the top ten. The TCR originated in a human patient who received a combined kidney and bone marrow transplant. Some T cells may be provided by the graft donor. Sequenced here: CD4+ T cells from blood (PBMCs), sampled 6 months after the transplant.

The CDR3 loop is CASIRYAGNTIYF. CDR3 in DNA: TGTGCCAGCATACGCTATGCTGGAAACACCATATATTTT. This rearrangement joins TRBV28 to TRBJ1-3; no definite D call. The CDR3 consists of 13 residues. Germline CDR1 is MDHEN and CDR2 is SYDVKM. The V end lost 7 bases, the J end lost 2 bases, and 9 bases lay between the germline ends.